The rows below give T cell receptor beta chains drawn from one sample of a study of cytomegalovirus exposure and HLA in healthy donors. TCRdb keeps only in-frame clones here, not all; method: immunoSEQ multiplex PCR. The repertoire holds about 160,000 clones, with 70% to 90% as singletons. The sequenced sample consisted of PBMCs. Receptors originate from a male donor in good health and CMV-seronegative. CDR3s include the opening cysteine and the closing phenylalanine or tryptophan. A D gene is named only where the DNA matches it firmly. Expanded clones get a size class; other rows say once, few or many, or leave the size out.

size	J	D	V	CDR3	DNA
NA	TRBJ1-1	TRBD1	TRBV5-1	CASSLGQSMNTEAFF	TGCGCCAGCAGCCTGGGACAGTCCATGAACACTGAAGCTTTCTTT
NA	TRBJ1-1	NA	TRBV4-3	CASSQDMQGSYMNTEAFF	TGCGCCAGCAGCCAAGATATGCAGGGTTCTTACATGAACACTGAAGCTTTCTTT
NA	TRBJ2-3	TRBD1	TRBV7-6	CASRPGQWGTDTQYF	TGTGCCAGCCGACCGGGACAGTGGGGCACAGATACGCAGTATTTT
once	TRBJ1-1	NA	TRBV7-2	CASSLEVGRLVF	TGTGCCAGCAGCTTAGAGGTGGGGCGATTAGTCTTT
NA	TRBJ1-2	TRBD1	TRBV7-9	CASSFGDSNYGYTF	TGTGCCAGCAGCTTTGGGGACAGTAACTATGGCTACACCTTC
NA	TRBJ1-4	NA	TRBV18	CASSPPTDATNEKLFF	TGTGCCAGCTCACCTCCGACAGATGCAACTAATGAAAAACTGTTTTTT
NA	TRBJ2-4	TRBD2	TRBV19	CASSFTSGSPQNIQYF	TGTGCCAGTAGTTTCACTAGCGGGAGTCCACAAAACATTCAGTACTTC
once	TRBJ2-2	TRBD2	TRBV5-3	CARSIGLAGGKTGELFF	TGTGCCAGAAGCATCGGACTAGCGGGAGGAAAAACCGGGGAGCTGTTTTTT
once	TRBJ1-3	TRBD1	TRBV7-9	CASSPIQGTHSGNTIYF	TGTGCCAGCAGCCCGATACAGGGGACCCACTCTGGAAACACCATATATTTT
NA	TRBJ2-5	NA	TRBV19	CASSIIAGRETQYF	TGTGCCAGTAGTATTATTGCAGGGCGGGAGACCCAGTACTTC
NA	TRBJ2-2	NA	TRBV25-1	CASSDPLSDWGELFF	TGTGCCAGCAGTGACCCGCTAAGCGATTGGGGGGAGCTGTTTTTT
NA	TRBJ2-7	TRBD1	TRBV7-9	CASSLELRTGSYEQYF	TGTGCCAGCAGCTTAGAGTTGCGGACAGGGTCCTACGAGCAGTACTTC
NA	TRBJ2-4	NA	TRBV19	CASSMLDRQTQYF	TGTGCCAGTAGTATGTTAGACAGGCAAACTCAGTACTTC
NA	TRBJ2-3	NA	TRBV19	CASRVRDTQYF	TGTGCCAGTCGGGTGAGGGATACGCAGTATTTT
NA	TRBJ1-5	TRBD1	TRBV19	CASSIARGSGSNQPQHF	TGTGCCAGTAGTATAGCCAGGGGGTCAGGAAGCAATCAGCCCCAGCATTTT
NA	TRBJ2-7	TRBD2	TRBV11-2	CASSPRLAGLELYF	TGTGCCAGCAGCCCCCGACTAGCGGGGTTAGAACTGTACTTC
NA	TRBJ2-1	NA	TRBV19	CASSINENFYNEQFF	TGTGCCAGTAGTATTAACGAGAATTTCTACAATGAGCAGTTCTTC
NA	TRBJ2-7	TRBD1	TRBV6-6	CASNSGQGNEQYF	TGTGCCAGCAATTCGGGACAGGGGAACGAGCAGTACTTC
NA	TRBJ2-5	TRBD2	TRBV12-5	CASGGLEETQYF	TGTGCTAGTGGTGGACTAGAAGAGACCCAGTACTTC
NA	TRBJ2-2	NA	TRBV7-2	CASSLGRNTGELFF	TGTGCCAGCAGCTTAGGCAGGAACACCGGGGAGCTGTTTTTT
once	TRBJ2-2	NA	TRBV5-1	CASTTVLNTGELFF	TGCGCCAGCACAACGGTGTTGAACACCGGGGAGCTGTTTTTT
NA	TRBJ1-1	NA	TRBV30	CALTDLRNTEAFF	TGTGCTTTGACGGACTTAAGGAACACTGAAGCTTTCTTT
once	TRBJ2-3	TRBD1	TRBV28	CASSPGQAPTDTQYF	TGTGCCAGCAGTCCGGGACAGGCCCCCACAGATACGCAGTATTTT
once	TRBJ2-5	NA	TRBV19	CASSTQGKLETQYF	TGTGCCAGTTCCACCCAGGGAAAACTGGAGACCCAGTACTTC
NA	TRBJ2-1	TRBD2	TRBV7-3	CASSPGTSGPISYNEQFF	TGTGCCAGCAGCCCGGGGACTAGCGGGCCGATCTCCTACAATGAGCAGTTCTTC
NA	TRBJ2-5	NA	TRBV6-5	CASSYSAGKETQYF	TGTGCCAGCAGTTACTCCGCAGGAAAAGAGACCCAGTACTTC
NA	TRBJ2-1	TRBD2	TRBV2	CASSRTSTYNEQFF	TGTGCCAGCAGTAGGACTAGCACTTACAATGAGCAGTTCTTC
NA	TRBJ2-2	TRBD2	TRBV18	CASSPRASGGFGELFF	TGTGCCAGCTCACCACGAGCTAGCGGGGGCTTCGGGGAGCTGTTTTTT
NA	TRBJ1-4	NA	TRBV7-6	CASSLVDSPQRSEKLFF	TGTGCCAGCAGCTTAGTGGACAGTCCCCAGAGGAGTGAAAAACTGTTTTTT
NA	TRBJ2-3	TRBD2	TRBV28	CASTPGLAGPTDTQYF	TGTGCCAGCACCCCTGGACTAGCGGGCCCCACAGATACGCAGTATTTT
NA	TRBJ2-1	TRBD1	TRBV5-1	CASSLAGTGGPSSYNEQFF	TGCGCCAGCAGCTTGGCCGGTACAGGGGGTCCAAGCTCCTACAATGAGCAGTTCTTC
NA	TRBJ2-7	NA	TRBV6-6	CASRDGLSYYEQYF	TGTGCCAGCAGGGATGGGCTCTCATACTACGAGCAGTACTTC
NA	TRBJ1-1	TRBD1	TRBV27	CASTIGTGGLGTEAFF	TGTGCCAGCACCATCGGGACAGGGGGCCTGGGCACTGAAGCTTTCTTT
NA	TRBJ2-7	NA	TRBV10-3	CAISESTTAYEQYF	TGTGCCATCAGTGAGTCGACAACTGCCTACGAGCAGTACTTC
NA	TRBJ1-2	NA	TRBV27	CASSPYMNYGYTF	TGTGCCAGCAGTCCGTACATGAACTATGGCTACACCTTC
NA	TRBJ1-1	NA	TRBV6-1	CASSEEGRGTEAFF	TGTGCCAGCAGTGAAGAAGGGAGGGGCACTGAAGCTTTCTTT
NA	TRBJ1-3	NA	TRBV5-8	CASSHWDAGGNTIYF	TGTGCCAGCAGTCATTGGGATGCGGGTGGAAACACCATATATTTT
NA	TRBJ2-3	NA	TRBV7-3	CASSLGGALTDTQYF	TGTGCCAGCAGCTTAGGGGGGGCCCTCACAGATACGCAGTATTTT
NA	TRBJ2-7	NA	TRBV7-2	CASSLAHRSHEQYF	TGTGCCAGCAGCTTAGCGCACAGGTCGCACGAGCAGTACTTC
NA	TRBJ2-2	NA	TRBV5-1	CASSPRRSGNTGELFF	TGCGCCAGCAGCCCGAGGAGGTCAGGGAACACCGGGGAGCTGTTTTTT
NA	TRBJ1-4	TRBD1	TRBV6-1	CASNAPGQPLEKLFF	TGTGCCAGCAATGCCCCGGGACAGCCGCTTGAAAAACTGTTTTTT
NA	TRBJ1-2	NA	TRBV7-9	CASSLLTVNYGYTF	TGTGCCAGCAGCTTACTGACAGTTAACTATGGCTACACCTTC
NA	TRBJ2-7	NA	TRBV5-1	CASTPGGQAYEQYF	TGCGCCAGCACTCCAGGTGGGCAGGCCTACGAGCAGTACTTC
NA	TRBJ2-7	NA	TRBV5-1	CASSLDGQRSYEQYF	TGCGCCAGCAGCTTGGATGGACAGCGCTCCTACGAGCAGTACTTC
NA	TRBJ2-5	NA	TRBV27	CASSLFPDREGETQYF	TGTGCCAGCAGTTTATTCCCGGACAGGGAGGGCGAGACCCAGTACTTC
NA	TRBJ2-7	TRBD1	TRBV9	CASSPGQGFYEQYF	TGTGCCAGCAGCCCGGGACAGGGTTTTTACGAGCAGTACTTC